This T cell receptor (beta chain) emerged from a study of T cell clonality in common variable immunodeficiency. V was shortened by 3 bases and J by 5 bases, with 8 bases between the two germline ends. Germline CDR1 is KGHSH and CDR2 is LQKENI. This CDR3 has 13 residues. No CVID subject was ill or on immunomodulatory drugs when sampled. The sample holds many counts of this clone. Its antigen is currently unknown. Read data end 3 residues before the CDR3 end; the end is taken from the germline J gene. Study results and limitations: Fewer deletions and N-nucleotide insertions were reportedly seen in common variable immunodeficiency TCR beta sequences.

Here immunoSEQ multiplex PCR was the method, and the copy in TCRdb shows in-frame clones only, minus some. This table holds approximately 30,000 clones with no singletons; the top ten claim 29%. The chain uses TRBV18 and TRBJ1-5; no clear D. The sequencing input was peripheral blood mononuclear cells. This sequence was found in a human donor with common variable immunodeficiency. The CDR3 region is CASSPGDYQPQHF. The sequenced CDR3 bases are TGTGCCAGCTCACCCGGGGATTATCAGCCC. The full variable domain, in which reference TRBV18 and TRBJ1-5 provide the parts outside the CDR3, is NAGVMQNPRHLVRRRGQEARLRCSPMKGHSHVYWYRQLPEEGLKFMVYLQKENIIDESGMPKERFSAEFPKEGPSILRIQQVVRGDSAAYFCASSPGDYQPQHFGDGTRLSIL.